This T cell receptor (beta chain) is from a study of post-analysis software for immune sequencing data. Whole-study findings and limits: Multiple sclerosis was associated with a significant reduction in normalized Chao1 diversity relative to controls. Same-batch samples co-clustered strongly by F measure.

This clonotype was seen more than once but under ten times. What it recognizes is unknown. TCR beta cDNA libraries included unique molecular identifiers. Starting from around 0.96 to 9.9 million T cells, the study yielded approximately 460,000 cDNA molecules. TCRdb analysed the PCR reads with MiXCR anew, one entry per CDR3 protein. The table shows 750,000 to 950,000 distinct CDR3 sequences, with about 53% occurring only once. This TCR derives from a girl aged 5-17 years with multiple sclerosis. The source material was blood.

The CDR3 DNA reads TGCAGCGTCAAAACAGGGCTCGATCAGCCCCAGCATTTT. Amino acid sequence: CSVKTGLDQPQHF. This rearrangement joins TRBV29-1 to TRBJ1-5; perhaps TRBD1 as D (6 bases). Germline CDR1 is SQVTM and CDR2 is ANQGSEA. Trimming removed 6 bases from V and 5 bases from J, with 14 bases in between. The CDR3 loop spans 13 amino acids. Full variable domain (outside the CDR3, taken from reference TRBV29-1 and TRBJ1-5): SAVISQKPSRDICQRGTSLTIQCQVDSQVTMMFWYRQQPGQSLTLIATANQGSEATYESGFVIDKFPISRPNLTFSTLTVSNMSPEDSSIYLCSVKTGLDQPQHFGDGTRLSIL.